This T cell receptor (beta chain) was recovered during a study of early T cells in non-severe SARS-CoV-2 infection. Looking at the study overall: Sequencing targeted bulk RNA from unsorted whole blood, leaving chains unpaired.

The CDR3 contains 14 residues. The V end lost 5 bases, the J end lost 5 bases, and 13 bases lay between the germline ends. Overall study results and limits: Using VDJdb, the matching emphasized anti-spike CD8 responses while missing private and CD4 specificities.

Individual cDNA molecules carried attached unique molecular identifiers. TCRdb re-called the 5' RACE reads through MiXCR, storing one row per CDR3 protein. The sample has around 30,000 distinct CDR3 sequences, roughly 5% seen once. This clonotype was seen repeatedly, ten times or more. What it binds is unknown. The receptor's source is an adult who was a healthcare worker with PCR-confirmed SARS-CoV-2 infection or an uninfected control (not recorded which). This rearrangement joins TRBV12-3 or TRBV12-4 to TRBJ1-5, with a possible D match to TRBD1 (6 bases). The sequenced material came from whole blood. CDR3 residues: CASSTHGGHQPQHF. The CDR3 DNA reads as TGTGCCAGCAGTACCCACGGGGGGCATCAGCCCCAGCATTTT.